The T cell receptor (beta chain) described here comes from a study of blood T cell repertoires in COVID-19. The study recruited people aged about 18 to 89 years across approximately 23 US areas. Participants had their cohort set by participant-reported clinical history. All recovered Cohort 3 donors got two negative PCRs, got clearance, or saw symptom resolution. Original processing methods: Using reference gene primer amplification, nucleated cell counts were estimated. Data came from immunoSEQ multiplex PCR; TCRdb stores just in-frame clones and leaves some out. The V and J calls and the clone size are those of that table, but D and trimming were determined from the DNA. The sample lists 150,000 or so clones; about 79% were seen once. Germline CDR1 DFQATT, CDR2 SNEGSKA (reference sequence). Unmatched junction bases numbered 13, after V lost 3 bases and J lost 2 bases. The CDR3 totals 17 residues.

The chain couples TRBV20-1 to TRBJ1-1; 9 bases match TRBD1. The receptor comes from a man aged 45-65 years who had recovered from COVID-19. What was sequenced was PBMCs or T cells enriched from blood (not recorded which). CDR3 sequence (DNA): TGCAGTGCTAGTATGGGGACAGGGACCGTTGTCAACACTGAAGCTTTCTTT. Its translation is CSASMGTGTVVNTEAFF.